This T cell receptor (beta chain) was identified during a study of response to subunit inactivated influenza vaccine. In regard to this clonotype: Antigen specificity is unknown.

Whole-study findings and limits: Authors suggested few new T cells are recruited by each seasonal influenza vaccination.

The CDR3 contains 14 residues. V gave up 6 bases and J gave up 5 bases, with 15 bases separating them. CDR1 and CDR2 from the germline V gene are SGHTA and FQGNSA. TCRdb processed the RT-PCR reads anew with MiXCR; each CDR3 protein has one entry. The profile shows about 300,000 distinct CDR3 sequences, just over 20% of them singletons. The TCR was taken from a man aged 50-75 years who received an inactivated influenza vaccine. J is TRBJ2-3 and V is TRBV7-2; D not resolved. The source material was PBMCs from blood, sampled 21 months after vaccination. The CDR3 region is CASRFLAWGDTQYF. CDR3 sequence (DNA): TGTGCCAGCAGGTTCTTGGCGTGGGGAGATACGCAGTATTTT.